A selection of T cell receptor beta chains follows, all from one sample in a study of cytomegalovirus exposure and HLA in healthy donors. TCRdb's copy holds only in-frame clones and misses some; the assay was immunoSEQ multiplex PCR. The table shows fewer than 350,000 clones, with about 90% occurring only once. The source material was PBMCs. The origin of the receptors is a young woman in good health and CMV-seronegative. Each CDR3 is given with its conserved first and last residue. The D gene is left open where the match is weak. Rows may omit the clone size; those that give it use once, few, many or a size class.

CDR3 protein | CDR3 DNA | clone size | J gene | CDR3 length | D gene | V gene
CASSEGRNMNTEAFF | TGTGCCAGCAGTGAGGGCAGAAACATGAACACTGAAGCTTTCTTT | - | TRBJ1-1 | 15 | - | TRBV2
CASSDLPGVVDTQYF | TGTGCCAGCAGTGACCTCCCGGGAGTTGTAGATACGCAGTATTTT | - | TRBJ2-3 | 15 | - | TRBV6-4
CASTSGSLPNEKLFF | TGTGCCAGCACCTCGGGGAGCCTCCCGAATGAAAAACTGTTTTTT | once | TRBJ1-4 | 15 | - | TRBV6-5
CASSVLTGGYGYTF | TGTGCCAGCAGCGTCTTGACAGGGGGCTATGGCTACACCTTC | - | TRBJ1-2 | 14 | TRBD1 | TRBV2
CASSLTGNYGYTF | TGTGCCAGCAGTCTGACAGGAAACTATGGCTACACCTTC | - | TRBJ1-2 | 13 | - | TRBV6-5
CASSYSRRGRFEQYF | TGTGCCAGCAGTTACTCGAGGAGGGGGCGTTTCGAGCAGTACTTC | - | TRBJ2-7 | 15 | - | TRBV6-5
CASSLDRQGAPLNYGYTF | TGTGCCAGCAGCTTAGATCGGCAGGGGGCGCCCCTTAACTATGGCTACACCTTC | - | TRBJ1-2 | 18 | TRBD1 | TRBV11-2
CSVRGQGKTEAFF | TGCAGCGTCCGGGGACAGGGGAAGACTGAAGCTTTCTTT | - | TRBJ1-1 | 13 | TRBD1 | TRBV29-1
CASRMGSINYEQYF | TGTGCCAGCAGGATGGGCTCGATCAACTACGAGCAGTACTTC | - | TRBJ2-7 | 14 | - | TRBV6-1
CASSPRGSSYNSPLHF | TGTGCCAGCTCACCCCGGGGGAGCTCCTATAATTCACCCCTCCACTTT | - | TRBJ1-6 | 16 | - | TRBV18
CASSSATGASEQYF | TGTGCCAGCAGTTCCGCGACAGGGGCGAGCGAGCAGTACTTC | few | TRBJ2-7 | 14 | TRBD1 | TRBV5-4
CASSLIVSSYNEQFF | TGTGCCAGCAGCTTAATCGTTAGCTCCTACAATGAGCAGTTCTTC | - | TRBJ2-1 | 15 | - | TRBV7-3
CASSYGGGLNTGELFF | TGTGCCAGCAGTTACGGTGGGGGACTCAACACCGGGGAGCTGTTTTTT | - | TRBJ2-2 | 16 | - | TRBV6-5
CASSPQGNYGYTF | TGTGCCAGTAGTCCACAGGGAAACTATGGCTACACCTTC | - | TRBJ1-2 | 13 | - | TRBV19
CASSTSGGRTDTQYF | TGTGCCAGCAGCACCAGCGGGGGCCGCACAGATACGCAGTATTTT | - | TRBJ2-3 | 15 | TRBD2 | TRBV7-3
CANAPAGTGELFF | TGTGCCAACGCCCCCGCGGGCACCGGGGAGCTGTTTTTT | few | TRBJ2-2 | 13 | - | TRBV2
CASSLNGDTTQYF | TGCGCCAGCAGCCTCAACGGGGACACGACCCAGTACTTC | once | TRBJ2-5 | 13 | - | TRBV4-1